Here is one TCR beta chain with its context. Its antigen is still unknown. Each donor had roughly 2.7 ml of blood drawn. The CDR3 loop spans 16 amino acids. CDR1 is SGHTA and CDR2 is FQGNSA in the germline V gene. The data stem from a study of monozygotic twins with inflammatory bowel disease. Broader study findings: Healthy co-twins exceeded IBD patients in TCRbeta diversity as measured by inverse Simpson. Heterogeneous immunosuppressive treatment regimens may have introduced variability into patient repertoires.

Using the 5' RACE reads, TCRdb records one entry per CDR3 protein without DNA. The listing records about 200,000 distinct CDR3 sequences. Input material: blood. This TCR was recovered from a human donor with ulcerative colitis or Crohn's disease, or a healthy co-twin of an affected twin (not recorded which). The rearrangement links TRBV7-2 to TRBJ2-7; TCRdb indicates TRBD1, and absent DNA this call remains unverified. CDR3 sequence reads: CASSLSASKGLNEQYF.